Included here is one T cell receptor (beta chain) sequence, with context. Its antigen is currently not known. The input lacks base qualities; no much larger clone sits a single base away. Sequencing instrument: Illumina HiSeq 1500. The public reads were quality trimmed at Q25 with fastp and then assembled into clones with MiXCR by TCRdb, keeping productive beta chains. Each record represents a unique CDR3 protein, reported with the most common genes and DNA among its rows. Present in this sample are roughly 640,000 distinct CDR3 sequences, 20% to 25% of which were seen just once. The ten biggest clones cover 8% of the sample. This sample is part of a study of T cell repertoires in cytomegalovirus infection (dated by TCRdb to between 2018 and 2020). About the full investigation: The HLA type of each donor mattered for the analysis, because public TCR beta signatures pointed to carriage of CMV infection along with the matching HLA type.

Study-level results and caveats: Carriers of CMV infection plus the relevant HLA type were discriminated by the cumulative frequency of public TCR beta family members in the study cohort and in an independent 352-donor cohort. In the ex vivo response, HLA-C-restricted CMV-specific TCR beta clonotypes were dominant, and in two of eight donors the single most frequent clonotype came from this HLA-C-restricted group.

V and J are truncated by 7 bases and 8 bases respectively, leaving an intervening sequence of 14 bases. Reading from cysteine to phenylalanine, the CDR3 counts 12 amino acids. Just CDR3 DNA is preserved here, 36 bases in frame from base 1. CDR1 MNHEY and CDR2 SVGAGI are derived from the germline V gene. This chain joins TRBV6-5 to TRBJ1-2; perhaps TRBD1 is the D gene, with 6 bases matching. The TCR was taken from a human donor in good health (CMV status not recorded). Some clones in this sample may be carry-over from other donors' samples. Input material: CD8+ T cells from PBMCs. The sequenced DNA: TGTGCCAGCACTCCGGGACACTGGGGCTACACCTTC. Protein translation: CASTPGHWGYTF.